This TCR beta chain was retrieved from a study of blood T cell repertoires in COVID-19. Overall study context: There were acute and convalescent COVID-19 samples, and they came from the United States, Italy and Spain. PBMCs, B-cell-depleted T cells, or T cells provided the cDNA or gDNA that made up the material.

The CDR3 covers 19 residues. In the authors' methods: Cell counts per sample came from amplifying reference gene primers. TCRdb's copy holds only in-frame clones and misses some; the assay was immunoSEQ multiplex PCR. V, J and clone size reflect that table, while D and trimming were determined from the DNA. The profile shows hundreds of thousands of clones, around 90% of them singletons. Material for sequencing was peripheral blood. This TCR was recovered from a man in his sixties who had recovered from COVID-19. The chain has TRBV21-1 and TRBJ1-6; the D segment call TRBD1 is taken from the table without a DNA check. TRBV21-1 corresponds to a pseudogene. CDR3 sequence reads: CASSFRSGHQSSYNSPLHF. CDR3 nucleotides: TGTGCCAGCAGCTTCCGCTCGGGACACCAGAGCTCCTATAATTCACCCCTCCACTTT.